One and the same sample provided the 28 T cell receptor beta chains below, sequenced in a study of shared clonotypes between healthy human individuals. CD45RO negativity and positive selection for CCR7 defined naive CD8 cells, a population that excluded terminally differentiated effector memory CD45RA+ cells. Repertoires were generated with immunoSEQ multiplex PCR, while TCRdb's copy carries only in-frame clones and drops some. Found here are around 2,100,000 clones, less than 95% of them singletons; the top ten hold around 1.2%. The sample was naive CD8+ T cells sorted from blood. These receptor sequences come from a man aged 18 to 30 in good health.

This chain joins TRBV4-1 and TRBJ2-7, with D perhaps being TRBD1 or TRBD2 (5 bases each). The CDR3 length is 13 residues. Per the germline V gene, CDR1 is MGHRA and CDR2 is YSYEKL. Deletions cut 6 bases from V and 3 bases from J, with 12 bases between. The CDR3 spells CASSGGVDYEQYF. CDR3 sequence (DNA): TGCGCCAGCAGTGGGGGAGTCGACTACGAGCAGTACTTC.

The chain employs TRBV9 and TRBJ2-2; 11 positions match TRBD2. Germline trimming cut 4 bases from V and 2 bases from J; bases unmatched to any gene: 4. Germline V gene sequence: CDR1 SGDLS, CDR2 YYNGEE. This CDR3 contains 16 residues. The CDR3: CASSPTSGVNTGELFF. As DNA, the CDR3 is TGTGCCAGCAGCCCGACTAGCGGGGTCAACACCGGGGAGCTGTTTTTT.

This rearrangement joins TRBV27 to TRBJ2-7, with 10 bases aligning to TRBD1. J gave up 4 bases and V 2 bases, and 8 bases lay outside the gene matches. The CDR3 covers 16 residues. Germline V gene data show CDR1 as MNHEY and CDR2 as SMNVEV (reference sequence). The CDR3 reads CASSLGDGTGEYEQYF. CDR3 DNA sequence: TGTGCCAGCAGTTTAGGTGACGGGACAGGGGAGTACGAGCAGTACTTC.

V and J are TRBV7-9 and TRBJ1-1, with 8 bases aligning to TRBD1. The CDR3 length is 13 residues. The germline V gene encodes CDR1 SEHNR and CDR2 FQNEAQ (reference sequence). After removal of 5 bases from V and 8 bases from J, the junction contained 7 bases not matched to a gene. CDR3 loop: CASSTGDRWEAFF. The DNA of the CDR3 is TGTGCCAGCAGCACAGGGGACAGGTGGGAAGCTTTCTTT. Supplemented by reference TRBV7-9 and TRBJ1-1, the full variable domain reads DTGVSQNPRHKITKRGQNVTFRCDPISEHNRLYWYRQTLGQGPEFLTYFQNEAQLEKSRLLSDRFSAERPKGSFSTLEIQRTEQGDSAMYLCASSTGDRWEAFFGQGTRLTVV.

Concerning this clone: Other nucleotide sequences from this sample produce the same CDR3. This chain uses TRBV6-5 with TRBJ2-1, with 10 bases matching TRBD2. This CDR3 has 15 amino acids. V shed 4 bases, J shed 2 bases, and the junction held 2 bases outside the gene matches. The germline V gene has CDR1 MNHEY and CDR2 SVGAGI. The CDR3 DNA reads as TGTGCCAGCAGTTCTCTAGCGGGAGCCTACAATGAGCAGTTCTTC. It specifies CASSSLAGAYNEQFF.

The chain uses TRBV7-2 and TRBJ2-3; D could derive from TRBD1 or TRBD2 (5 bases each). The V end lost 2 bases, the J end lost 5 bases, and 11 bases lay between the germline ends. CDR1 and CDR2 from the germline V gene are SGHTA and FQGNSA. This CDR3 spans 14 amino acids. CDR3 DNA: TGTGCCAGCAGCTTATGGGGGAGCGGAGATACGCAGTATTTT. Protein product: CASSLWGSGDTQYF.

The chain recombines TRBV6-1 with TRBJ2-6; D not certain. This CDR3 has 17 residues. V was shortened by 2 bases and J by 0 bases, with 11 bases between the two germline ends. The germline CDR1 and CDR2 sequences are MNHNS and SASEGT. The CDR3 loop reads CASSEFGVGSGANVLTF. Here the CDR3 DNA reads TGTGCCAGCAGTGAATTTGGGGTGGGCTCTGGGGCCAACGTCCTGACTTTC.

This chain connects TRBV19 to TRBJ1-2; D may be TRBD1 (6 bases). Germline CDR1 is LNHDA and CDR2 is SQIVND (reference sequence). V lost 11 bases, J lost 4 bases, and 14 bases lay in between. This CDR3 contains 12 residues. The CDR3 protein is CAGSRGGYGYTF. CDR3 in DNA: TGTGCCGGTTCGAGGGGGGGCTATGGCTACACCTTC.

The chain uses TRBV7-8 and TRBJ2-1, with D unclear. The CDR3 spans 12 residues. Germline V gene lookup returns CDR1 SGHVS and CDR2 FQNEAQ. Trimming shortened V by 4 bases and J by 13 bases, and 14 bases separated the two germline ends. For the CDR3, the DNA is TGTGCCAGCAGCTCAAACCCGGGCCCTCAGTTCTTC. It translates to CASSSNPGPQFF.

This clone has just one count. J is TRBJ1-4 and V is TRBV28, with a tentative D call TRBD1 (5 bases). V shed 4 bases and J shed 7 bases, with 10 bases lying between them. The CDR3 has 13 amino acids. Germline V lookup: CDR1 MDHEN, CDR2 SYDVKM. CDR3 nucleotides: TGTGCCAGCAGTTACACTGGGGGTGAAAAACTGTTTTTT. Amino acid sequence: CASSYTGGEKLFF.

This chain links TRBV5-4 with TRBJ1-1; no definite D call. The CDR3 loop spans 15 amino acids. Trimming took off 4 bases at V and 1 base at J, with 14 bases between the two ends. Germline CDR1 and CDR2: SGHNT and YYREEE (reference sequence). The CDR3 DNA reads TGTGCCAGCAGCCCGGAAGGAGGGTCGAACACTGAAGCTTTCTTT. It translates to CASSPEGGSNTEAFF.

V is TRBV11-2 and J is TRBJ2-2, with TRBD2 matching over 8 bases. The CDR3 spans 15 residues. CDR1 is SGHAT, CDR2 FQNNGV, per germline. Trimming took 3 bases from V and 6 from J; bases not matched to a gene: 6. The CDR3 bases are TGTGCCAGCAGCTTCGGGACGGGAGGGTCCGGGGAGCTGTTTTTT. This sequence encodes CASSFGTGGSGELFF. Looking up the rest from reference TRBV11-2 and TRBJ2-2 gives the full variable domain: EAGVAQSPRYKIIEKRQSVAFWCNPISGHATLYWYQQILGQGPKLLIQFQNNGVVDDSQLPKDRFSAERLKGVDSTLKIQPAKLEDSAVYLCASSFGTGGSGELFFGEGSRLTVL.

The V call is TRBV4-3, the J call TRBJ1-1, with D possibly being TRBD1 (5 bases). With 7 bases removed from V and 0 bases from J, the gap between germline ends came to 12 bases. From germline, CDR1 is LGHNA and CDR2 YSLEER. This CDR3 spans 14 amino acids. CDR3 region: CASNSGGMNTEAFF. As DNA, the CDR3 is TGCGCCAGCAATTCGGGGGGAATGAACACTGAAGCTTTCTTT.

Details on this clone: Other nucleotide sequences in the sample specify the same CDR3. This chain connects TRBV4-1 to TRBJ2-7; D remains unclear. CDR1 MGHRA and CDR2 YSYEKL come from the germline V gene. This CDR3 is built from 14 residues. V lost 1 base and J 3 bases, leaving 10 bases between the germline ends. CDR3 coding DNA: TGCGCCAGCAGCCAAGTTCGAGAAGACTACGAGCAGTACTTC. Encoded protein: CASSQVREDYEQYF.

CDR3: CASSSDVHSGNTIYF. Here the CDR3 DNA reads TGTGCCAGCAGCTCCGATGTCCACTCTGGAAACACCATATATTTT. This chain joins TRBV28 and TRBJ1-3, with D hard to call. Germline V lookup: CDR1 MDHEN, CDR2 SYDVKM. The CDR3 length is 15 residues. Trimming took off 6 bases at V and 0 bases at J, with 12 bases between the two ends.

This clone is a singleton in its sample. This chain connects TRBV6-6 to TRBJ1-5; 8 bases fit TRBD1. Trimming took 8 bases from V and 6 from J; bases not matched to a gene: 6. The CDR3 sequence is 13 residues long. CDR1 is MNHNY and CDR2 is SVGAGI in the germline V gene (reference sequence). The CDR3 loop reads CASFGQGGQPQHF. The CDR3 DNA is TGTGCCAGCTTCGGACAGGGCGGTCAGCCCCAGCATTTT.

This rearrangement joins TRBV4-3 to TRBJ2-7, with 8 nucleotides matching TRBD2. J lost 6 bases, V lost 0 bases, and 7 bases had no gene match. The CDR3 extends over 15 amino acids. Germline CDR1 is LGHNA and CDR2 is YSLEER. The CDR3 DNA follows: TGCGCCAGCAGCCAAGAGCCGGGGGGGGCTATCGAGCAGTACTTC. It is translated as CASSQEPGGAIEQYF.

The chain employs TRBV27 and TRBJ1-5; tentatively, D is TRBD1 (6 bases). CDR1 is MNHEY and CDR2 is SMNVEV in the germline V gene (reference sequence). There are 14 residues in the CDR3. Trimming stripped 7 bases from V and 6 bases from J, with 16 bases between. The CDR3 loop reads CASNSGQGSQPQHF. In DNA, the CDR3 is TGTGCCAGCAATTCGGGGCAGGGGAGTCAGCCCCAGCATTTT.

V usage is TRBV27 and J usage is TRBJ2-6; D ambiguous. V lost 5 bases and J lost 5, with 7 bases in between. Germline assignment: CDR1 MNHEY and CDR2 SMNVEV (reference sequence). This CDR3 contains 13 residues. The CDR3 nucleotides read TGTGCCAGCAGTGTTATCCGGGCCAACGTCCTGACTTTC. It specifies CASSVIRANVLTF.

The chain is built from TRBV6-1 and TRBJ2-7; 8 bases are a match to TRBD1. CDR1 and CDR2 from the germline V gene are MNHNS and SASEGT. Germline trimming cut 8 bases from V and 2 bases from J; bases unmatched to any gene: 8. The CDR3 spans 14 residues. In DNA, the CDR3 is TGTGCCAGCTCAGGGGGCGGGTGGGCCTACGAGCAGTACTTC. Translating gives CASSGGGWAYEQYF.

A word on this clone: This specimen includes other DNA sequences encoding the same CDR3. V is TRBV4-1 and J is TRBJ2-7; 10 bases line up with TRBD2. The CDR3 is 15 amino acids. Germline assignment: CDR1 MGHRA and CDR2 YSYEKL. J lost 2 bases, V lost 3 bases, and 4 bases had no gene match. The CDR3 sequence is CASSQRLAGTYEQYF. CDR3 in DNA: TGCGCCAGCAGCCAGAGACTAGCGGGTACCTACGAGCAGTACTTC.

The J gene is TRBJ2-3, the V gene TRBV5-6; TRBD2 is a possible D gene (6 bases). Germline assignment: CDR1 SGHDT and CDR2 YYEEEE. V lost 2 bases to trimming and J lost 0 bases, with 7 bases between them. The CDR3 consists of 14 residues. In DNA, the CDR3 is TGTGCCAGCAGCTTTGGGACTAGCACAGATACGCAGTATTTT. Protein: CASSFGTSTDTQYF. Filled out from reference TRBV5-6 and TRBJ2-3, the complete variable domain reads DAGVTQSPTHLIKTRGQQVTLRCSPKSGHDTVSWYQQALGQGPQFIFQYYEEEERQRGNFPDRFSGHQFPNYSSELNVNALLLGDSALYLCASSFGTSTDTQYFGPGTRLTVL.

The genes are TRBV27 and TRBJ2-7; D gene ambiguous. The CDR3 is 14 amino acids. Germline V gene lookup returns CDR1 MNHEY and CDR2 SMNVEV (reference sequence). V lost 6 bases and J 3 bases, leaving 15 bases between the germline ends. CDR3 coding DNA: TGTGCCAGCAGCCCCGAAAATCGCTTCTACGAGCAGTACTTC. Encoded protein: CASSPENRFYEQYF.

The chain recombines TRBV10-1 with TRBJ2-7; D unresolved. The V and J ends lost 3 bases and 2 bases respectively, with 11 bases between them. CDR3 length equals 14 residues. Germline CDR1 is WNHNN and CDR2 is SYGVQD (reference sequence). The DNA of the CDR3 is TGCGCCAGCAGTGAATATCGGCTGCCCTACGAGCAGTACTTC. Translation gives CASSEYRLPYEQYF.

The rearrangement uses TRBV4-1 and TRBJ1-6; 10 positions match TRBD1. The CDR3 consists of 19 residues. Germline V gene lookup returns CDR1 MGHRA and CDR2 YSYEKL. Losses at the gene ends were 1 base for V and 0 bases for J; bases not matched to a gene: 6. The CDR3 here is CASSQVDRGLSSYNSPLHF. The CDR3 bases are TGCGCCAGCAGCCAAGTTGACAGGGGGCTTAGCTCCTATAATTCACCCCTCCACTTT.

The chain recombines TRBV7-9 with TRBJ2-1, with TRBD2 identical over 11 bases. The germline V gene encodes CDR1 SEHNR and CDR2 FQNEAQ (reference sequence). V shed 5 bases, J shed 5 bases, and the junction held 5 bases outside the gene matches. The CDR3 has 15 residues. The CDR3 DNA reads TGTGCCAGCAGCCCGGGACTAGCGGCCAACAATGAGCAGTTCTTC. Translating gives CASSPGLAANNEQFF.

This rearrangement joins TRBV6-5 to TRBJ2-7; no clear D. This CDR3 is built from 11 residues. Deletions cut 6 bases from V and 5 bases from J, with 8 bases between. Germline-derived CDR1 and CDR2 are MNHEY and SVGAGI. CDR3 coding DNA: TGTGCCAGCAGCCACGGCGACGAGCAGTACTTC. This encodes CASSHGDEQYF.

The J gene is TRBJ1-5, the V gene TRBV6-1, with D unclear. Germline CDR1 is MNHNS and CDR2 is SASEGT. The V and J ends lost 9 bases and 1 base respectively, with 10 bases between them. This CDR3 has 13 amino acids. CDR3 bases: TGTGCCAGTGGCCTGGACAGCAATCAGCCCCAGCATTTT. Encoded protein: CASGLDSNQPQHF.